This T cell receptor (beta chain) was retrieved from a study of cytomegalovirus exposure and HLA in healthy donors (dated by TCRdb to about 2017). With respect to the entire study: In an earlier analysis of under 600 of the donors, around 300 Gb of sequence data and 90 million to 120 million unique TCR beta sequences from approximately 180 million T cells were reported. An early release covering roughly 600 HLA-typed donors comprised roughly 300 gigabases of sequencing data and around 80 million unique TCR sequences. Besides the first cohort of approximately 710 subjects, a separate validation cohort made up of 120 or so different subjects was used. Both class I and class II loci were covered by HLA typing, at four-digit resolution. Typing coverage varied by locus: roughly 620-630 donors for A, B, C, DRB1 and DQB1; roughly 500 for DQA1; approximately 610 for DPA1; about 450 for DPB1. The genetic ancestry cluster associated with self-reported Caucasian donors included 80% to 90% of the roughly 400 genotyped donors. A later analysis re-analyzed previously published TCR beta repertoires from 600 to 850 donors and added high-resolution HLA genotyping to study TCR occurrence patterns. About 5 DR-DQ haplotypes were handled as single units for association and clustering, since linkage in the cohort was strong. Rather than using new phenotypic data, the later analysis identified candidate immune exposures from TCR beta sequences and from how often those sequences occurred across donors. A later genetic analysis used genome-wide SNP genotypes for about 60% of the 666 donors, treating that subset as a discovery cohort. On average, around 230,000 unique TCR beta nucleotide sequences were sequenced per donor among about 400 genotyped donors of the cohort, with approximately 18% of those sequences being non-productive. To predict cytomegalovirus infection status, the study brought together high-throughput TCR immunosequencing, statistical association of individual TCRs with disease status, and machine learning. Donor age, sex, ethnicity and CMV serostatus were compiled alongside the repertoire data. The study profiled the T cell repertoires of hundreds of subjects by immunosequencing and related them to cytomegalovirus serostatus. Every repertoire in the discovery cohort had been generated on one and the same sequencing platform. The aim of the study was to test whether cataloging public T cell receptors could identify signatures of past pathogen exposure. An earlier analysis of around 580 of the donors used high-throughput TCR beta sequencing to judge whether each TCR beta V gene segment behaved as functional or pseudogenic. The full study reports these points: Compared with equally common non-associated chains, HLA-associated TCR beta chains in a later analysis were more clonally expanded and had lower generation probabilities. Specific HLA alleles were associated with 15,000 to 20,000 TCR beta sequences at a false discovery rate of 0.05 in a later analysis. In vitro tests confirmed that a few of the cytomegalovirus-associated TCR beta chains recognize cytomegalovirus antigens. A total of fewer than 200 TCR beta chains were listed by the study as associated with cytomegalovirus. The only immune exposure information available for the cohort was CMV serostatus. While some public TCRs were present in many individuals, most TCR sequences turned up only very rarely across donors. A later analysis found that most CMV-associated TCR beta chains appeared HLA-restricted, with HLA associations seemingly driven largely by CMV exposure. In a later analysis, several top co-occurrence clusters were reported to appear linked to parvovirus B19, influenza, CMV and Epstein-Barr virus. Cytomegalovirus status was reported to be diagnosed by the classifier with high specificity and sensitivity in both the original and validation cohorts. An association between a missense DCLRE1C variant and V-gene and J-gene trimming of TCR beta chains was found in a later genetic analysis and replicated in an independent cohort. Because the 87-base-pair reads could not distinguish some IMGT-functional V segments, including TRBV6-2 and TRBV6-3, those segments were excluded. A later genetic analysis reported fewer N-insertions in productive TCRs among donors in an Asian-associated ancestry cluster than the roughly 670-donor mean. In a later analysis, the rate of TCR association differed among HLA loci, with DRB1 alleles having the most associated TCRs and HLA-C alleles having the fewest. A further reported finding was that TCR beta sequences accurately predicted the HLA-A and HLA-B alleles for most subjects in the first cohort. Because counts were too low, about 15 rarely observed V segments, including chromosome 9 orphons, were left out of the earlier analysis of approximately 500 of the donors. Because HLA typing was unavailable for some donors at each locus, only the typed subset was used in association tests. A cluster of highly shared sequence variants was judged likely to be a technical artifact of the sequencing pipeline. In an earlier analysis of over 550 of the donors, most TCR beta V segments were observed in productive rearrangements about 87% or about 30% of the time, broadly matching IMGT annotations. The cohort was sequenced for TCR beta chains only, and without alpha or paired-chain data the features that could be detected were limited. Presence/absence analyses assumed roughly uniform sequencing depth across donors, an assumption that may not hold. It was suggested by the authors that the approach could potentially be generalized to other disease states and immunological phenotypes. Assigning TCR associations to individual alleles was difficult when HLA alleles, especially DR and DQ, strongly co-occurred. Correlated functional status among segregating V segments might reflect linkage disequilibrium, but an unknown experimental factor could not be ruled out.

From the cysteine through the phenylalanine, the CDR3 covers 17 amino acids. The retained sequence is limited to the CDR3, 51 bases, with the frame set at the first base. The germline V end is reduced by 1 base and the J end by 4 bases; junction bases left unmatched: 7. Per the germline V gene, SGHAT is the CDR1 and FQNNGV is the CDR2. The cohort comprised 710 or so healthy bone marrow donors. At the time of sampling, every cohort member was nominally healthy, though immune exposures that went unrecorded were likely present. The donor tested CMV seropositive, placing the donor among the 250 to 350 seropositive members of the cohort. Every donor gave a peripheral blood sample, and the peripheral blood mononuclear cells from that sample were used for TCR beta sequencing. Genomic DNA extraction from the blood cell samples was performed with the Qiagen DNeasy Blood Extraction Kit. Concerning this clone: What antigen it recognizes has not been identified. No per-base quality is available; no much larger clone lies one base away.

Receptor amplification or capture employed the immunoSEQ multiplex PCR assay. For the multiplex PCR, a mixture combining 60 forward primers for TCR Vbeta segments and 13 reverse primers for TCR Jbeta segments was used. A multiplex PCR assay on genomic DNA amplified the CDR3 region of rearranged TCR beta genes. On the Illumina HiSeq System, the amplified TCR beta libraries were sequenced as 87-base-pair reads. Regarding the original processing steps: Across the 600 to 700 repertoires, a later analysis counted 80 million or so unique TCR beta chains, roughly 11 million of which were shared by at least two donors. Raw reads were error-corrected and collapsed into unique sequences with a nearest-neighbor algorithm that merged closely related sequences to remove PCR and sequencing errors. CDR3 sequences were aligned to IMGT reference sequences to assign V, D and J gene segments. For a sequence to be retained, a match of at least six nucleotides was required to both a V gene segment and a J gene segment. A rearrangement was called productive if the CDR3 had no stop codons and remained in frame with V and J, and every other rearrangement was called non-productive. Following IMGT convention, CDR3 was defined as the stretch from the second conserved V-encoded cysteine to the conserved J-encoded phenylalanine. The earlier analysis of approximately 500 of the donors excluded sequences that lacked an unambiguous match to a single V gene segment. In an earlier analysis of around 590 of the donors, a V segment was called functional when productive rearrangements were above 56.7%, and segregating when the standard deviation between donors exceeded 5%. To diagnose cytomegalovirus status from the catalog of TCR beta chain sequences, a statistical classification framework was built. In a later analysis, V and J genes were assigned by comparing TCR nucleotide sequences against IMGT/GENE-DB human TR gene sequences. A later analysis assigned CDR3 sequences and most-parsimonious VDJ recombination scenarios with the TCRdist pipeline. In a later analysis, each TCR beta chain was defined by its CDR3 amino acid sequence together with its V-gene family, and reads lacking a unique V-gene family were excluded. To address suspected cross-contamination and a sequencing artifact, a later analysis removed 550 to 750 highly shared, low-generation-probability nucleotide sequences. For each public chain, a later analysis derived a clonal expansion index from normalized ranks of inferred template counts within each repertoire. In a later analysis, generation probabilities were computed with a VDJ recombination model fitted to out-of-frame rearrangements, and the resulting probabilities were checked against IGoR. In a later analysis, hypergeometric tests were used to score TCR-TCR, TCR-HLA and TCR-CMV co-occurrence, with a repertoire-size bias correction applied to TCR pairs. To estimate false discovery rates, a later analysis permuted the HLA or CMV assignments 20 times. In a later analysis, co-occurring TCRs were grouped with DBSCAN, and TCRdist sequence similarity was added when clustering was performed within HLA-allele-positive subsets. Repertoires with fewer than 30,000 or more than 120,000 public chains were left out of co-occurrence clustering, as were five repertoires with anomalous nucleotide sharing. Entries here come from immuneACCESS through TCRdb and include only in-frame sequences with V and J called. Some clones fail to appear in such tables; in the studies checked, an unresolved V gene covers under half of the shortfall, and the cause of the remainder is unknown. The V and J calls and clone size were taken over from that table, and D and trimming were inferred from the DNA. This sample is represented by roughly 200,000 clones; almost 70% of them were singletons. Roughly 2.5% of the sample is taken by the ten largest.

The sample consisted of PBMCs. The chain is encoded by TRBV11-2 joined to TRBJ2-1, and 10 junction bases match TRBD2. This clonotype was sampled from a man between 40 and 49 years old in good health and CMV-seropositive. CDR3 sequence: CASSLVPLAGPYNEQFF. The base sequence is TGTGCCAGCAGCTTAGTACCACTAGCGGGGCCGTACAATGAGCAGTTCTTC.